This T cell receptor (beta chain) was identified in a study of T cells in Graves' hyperthyroidism and ophthalmopathy. Across the study: Specimen type is peripheral blood, collected at initial diagnosis prior to any treatment.

Graves' hyperthyroidism showing no ophthalmopathy progression within 18 months was considered stable. Clinicians diagnosed patients from clinical symptoms, serum thyroxine and TRAb, thyroid ultrasound and orbital computed tomography. The source material, RNA transcripts, was used to amplify TCR beta CDR3 regions. HTBI primers were the set used in a first-round RT-PCR of the TCR CDR3. TCRdb re-called the multiplex PCR reads with MiXCR, one entry per CDR3 protein. The data show hundreds of thousands of distinct CDR3 sequences, 12% to 15% seen once. General study findings and limits: Classification by a 13 V-J model distinguished ophthalmopathy from stable hyperthyroidism.

The germline V gene has CDR1 MDHEN and CDR2 SYDVKM. The CDR3 length is 15 residues. V lost 3 bases to trimming and J lost 0 bases, with 9 bases between them. On this clonotype itself: The target antigen is unknown.

The receptor's source is a woman aged 18 to 35 with Graves' hyperthyroidism. The chain couples TRBV28 to TRBJ2-1; D not certain. Material: blood. The CDR3 nucleotides read TGTGCCAGCAGTTTCTATGGCCCCTCCTACAATGAGCAGTTCTTC. The encoded protein is CASSFYGPSYNEQFF.